The 17 T cell receptor beta chains presented below share a single source sample, sequenced in a study of cytomegalovirus exposure and HLA in healthy donors. The PCR had 60 Vbeta and 13 Jbeta primers. Only in-frame clones appear in the TCRdb table, and some are missing; sequencing was by immunoSEQ multiplex PCR. The repertoire holds about 150,000 clones, with about 84% as singletons. Sequencing used PBMCs. These receptors were taken from a male donor in good health and CMV-seronegative.

Note on this clone: Different DNA sequences within this sample yield the same CDR3. The J gene is TRBJ2-1, the V gene TRBV27; TRBD2 matches at 7 bases. Per germline, CDR1 MNHEY and CDR2 SMNVEV (reference sequence). The J segment lost 0 bases and the V segment lost 2 bases, leaving 1 base of the junction unmatched. The CDR3 is made up of 15 amino acids. In DNA, the CDR3 is TGTGCCAGCAGTTTAGCGGGAGTCTCCTACAATGAGCAGTTCTTC. Translating gives CASSLAGVSYNEQFF.

The table lists this clone with a count of one. The chain carries TRBV7-9 and TRBJ2-1, with D perhaps TRBD2 (6 bases). Germline V lookup: CDR1 SEHNR, CDR2 FQNEAQ (reference sequence). The CDR3 is made up of 18 amino acids. With 5 bases removed from V and 0 bases from J, the gap between germline ends came to 20 bases. CDR3 nucleotides: TGTGCCAGCAGCCCCCGGGGGTTGGGGAAAAGCTCCTACAATGAGCAGTTCTTC. This gives the protein CASSPRGLGKSSYNEQFF. Looking up the rest from reference TRBV7-9 and TRBJ2-1 gives the full variable domain: DTGVSQNPRHKITKRGQNVTFRCDPISEHNRLYWYRQTLGQGPEFLTYFQNEAQLEKSRLLSDRFSAERPKGSFSTLEIQRTEQGDSAMYLCASSPRGLGKSSYNEQFFGPGTRLTVL.

The V and J genes are TRBV7-2 and TRBJ1-2, with 11 bases identical to TRBD1. CDR1 SGHTA and CDR2 FQGNSA come from the germline V gene. With V trimmed by 4 bases and J by 2 bases, 3 bases remained unmatched. The CDR3 extends over 15 amino acids. DNA of the CDR3: TGTGCCAGCAGCTCCAGGACAGGGGGCAACTATGGCTACACCTTC. Protein: CASSSRTGGNYGYTF.

V and J are TRBV27 and TRBJ2-7, with a possible D match to TRBD2 (6 bases). Germline loops: CDR1 MNHEY, CDR2 SMNVEV (reference sequence). V was trimmed by 3 bases and J by 7 bases, leaving 19 bases between them. This CDR3 is 15 amino acids long. The CDR3 bases are TGTGCCAGCAGTTTCTCCTCCCACGCAGGGAGGGAGCAGTACTTC. As protein: CASSFSSHAGREQYF.

V gene TRBV28 combines with J gene TRBJ2-5, with 12 positions matching TRBD2. The length of the CDR3 is 16 residues. Germline-derived CDR1 and CDR2 are MDHEN and SYDVKM. V was pared by 5 bases and J by 2 bases, with 6 bases of the junction left unmatched. The CDR3 DNA is TGTGCCAGCAGTCCCGGGACTAGCGGGTATCAAGAGACCCAGTACTTC. Amino acids: CASSPGTSGYQETQYF.

Only a few counts were recorded for this clone. The V and J genes are TRBV10-3 and TRBJ2-2; 7 bases match TRBD1. Germline-derived CDR1 and CDR2 are ENHRY and SYGVKD. Trimming cost V 11 bases and J 3 bases; bases outside gene matches: 15. The CDR3 has 16 amino acids. This CDR3 reads CAAAGGEIRYTGELFF. The CDR3, as DNA: TGTGCCGCCGCAGGGGGAGAGATCAGGTACACCGGGGAGCTGTTTTTT.

This sequence joins TRBV7-8 and TRBJ1-2; 10 bases are shared with TRBD1. CDR1 and CDR2 (germline): SGHVS, FQNEAQ. The CDR3 length is 14 residues. Trimming at V came to 4 bases and at J to 8 bases, leaving 7 bases not matched to a gene. The CDR3 sequence is CASSYRDRGGGYTF. CDR3 in DNA: TGTGCCAGCAGCTACCGGGACAGGGGTGGAGGCTACACCTTC.

The chain recombines TRBV5-1 with TRBJ1-1, with D unclear. The CDR3 covers 15 residues. Germline V gives CDR1 SGHRS, CDR2 YFSETQ. V lost 0 bases, J lost 0 bases, and 9 bases lay in between. CDR3 sequence reads: CASSLEMAMNTEAFF. The CDR3 DNA follows: TGCGCCAGCAGCTTGGAAATGGCCATGAACACTGAAGCTTTCTTT.

V and J are TRBV6-5 and TRBJ2-7; 11 bases align to TRBD2. V gave up 0 bases and J gave up 2 bases; unmatched junction bases: 0. This CDR3 is 15 amino acids long. Germline V gene sequence: CDR1 MNHEY, CDR2 SVGAGI. This chain's CDR3 is CASSYSGLAAYEQYF. The CDR3, as DNA: TGTGCCAGCAGTTACTCGGGACTAGCGGCCTACGAGCAGTACTTC.

The chain joins TRBV7-9 to TRBJ2-1; possible D gene TRBD2, 5 bases. The germline CDR1 and CDR2 sequences are SEHNR and FQNEAQ (reference sequence). The CDR3 has 19 residues. V shed 3 bases and J shed 1 base, with 22 bases lying between them. CDR3 bases: TGTGCCAGCAGCTTGGGTACGTTAAGCGGACCGCGGTCCTACAATGAGCAGTTCTTC. It codes for CASSLGTLSGPRSYNEQFF. The full variable domain, its missing parts supplied by reference TRBV7-9 and TRBJ2-1, is DTGVSQNPRHKITKRGQNVTFRCDPISEHNRLYWYRQTLGQGPEFLTYFQNEAQLEKSRLLSDRFSAERPKGSFSTLEIQRTEQGDSAMYLCASSLGTLSGPRSYNEQFFGPGTRLTVL.

This clone was seen only a few times. The genes are TRBV19 and TRBJ2-7; D possibly corresponds to TRBD2 (6 bases). The germline V and J ends were trimmed by 1 base and 6 bases, with 16 bases remaining between them. The CDR3 spans 15 residues. Germline V CDR1 and CDR2: LNHDA, SQIVND (reference sequence). The DNA for the CDR3 is TGTGCCAGTAGTATAGTCGGGGGACCCTTGGTCGAGCAGTACTTC. This codes for CASSIVGGPLVEQYF.

V gene TRBV15 combines with J gene TRBJ2-7; 9 nucleotides agree with TRBD1. This CDR3 is built from 14 residues. CDR1 is LNHNV, CDR2 YYDKDF, per germline (reference sequence). Trimming cost V 1 base and J 4 bases; bases outside gene matches: 2. CDR3 residues: CATSRGQGGYEQYF. In DNA, the CDR3 is TGTGCCACCAGCAGAGGACAGGGGGGATACGAGCAGTACTTC.

This clone was seen more than once but under ten times. V and J are TRBV5-6 and TRBJ1-2; D perhaps matches TRBD1 (6 bases). Trimming took off 3 bases at V and 4 bases at J, with 13 bases between the two ends. This CDR3 is built from 14 residues. CDR1 and CDR2 (germline): SGHDT, YYEEEE. CDR3 sequence (DNA): TGTGCCAGCAGCTCCGGACAGAACTTCTATGGCTACACCTTC. This gives the protein CASSSGQNFYGYTF.

The chain links TRBV13 to TRBJ2-1; 8 positions match TRBD2. This CDR3 region has 16 residues. From germline, CDR1 is PRHDT and CDR2 FYEKMQ (reference sequence). V lost 4 bases, J lost 3 bases, and 8 bases stayed unmatched. In DNA, the CDR3 is TGTGCCAGCAGCTCCTTTGCGGGGGGTATCTACAATGAGCAGTTCTTC. Translating it yields CASSSFAGGIYNEQFF. The complete variable domain, with remaining parts taken from reference TRBV13 and TRBJ2-1, reads AAGVIQSPRHLIKEKRETATLKCYPIPRHDTVYWYQQGPGQDPQFLISFYEKMQSDKGSIPDRFSAQQFSDYHSELNMSSLELGDSALYFCASSSFAGGIYNEQFFGPGTRLTVL.

This sequence joins TRBV5-1 and TRBJ1-1; maybe TRBD1 (6 bases). The CDR3 runs 15 residues. Germline values: CDR1 SGHRS, CDR2 YFSETQ. The V end lost 0 bases, the J end lost 1 base, and 10 bases lay between the germline ends. In DNA form, the CDR3 reads TGCGCCAGCAGCTTGGCCGGGACACCGAACACTGAAGCTTTCTTT. Its translation is CASSLAGTPNTEAFF.

This chain uses TRBV5-6 with TRBJ2-3; D ambiguous. The CDR3 is made up of 14 amino acids. V was cut by 1 base and J by 6 bases, with 12 bases left in between. CDR1 SGHDT and CDR2 YYEEEE come from the germline V gene. The CDR3 DNA sequence: TGTGCCAGCAGCTTGCTTCCCTTCGGGGATACGCAGTATTTT. It yields the protein CASSLLPFGDTQYF.

This chain joins TRBV6-1 and TRBJ1-5, with D possibly matching TRBD1 (6 bases). Trimming cost V 4 bases and J 1 base, with 17 bases left between them. The CDR3 length is 17 residues. Germline V lookup: CDR1 MNHNS, CDR2 SASEGT. CDR3 amino acids: CASSGAGEDSSNQPQHF. For the CDR3, the DNA is TGTGCCAGCAGTGGGGCAGGGGAAGATTCGAGCAATCAGCCCCAGCATTTT.